Listed below are T cell receptor beta chains from one sample, sequenced in a study of CD8+ T cells in alopecia areata. Profiling relied on immunoSEQ multiplex PCR, and the TCRdb table lists in-frame clones only, not all of them. The table lists roughly 190,000 clones, roughly 60% of them singletons. The specimen was CD4+ T cells sorted from blood, collected at week 24, from a patient treated with tofacitinib. The receptors derive from a human donor with alopecia areata. CDR3s include the opening cysteine and the closing phenylalanine or tryptophan. D genes are given only for firm matches. A clone size is listed for some rows: how often the clone was seen (once, few, many), or a class if it is expanded.

>TRBJ1-5|TRBV29-1|.|TRBD1
TGCAGCGTTGAACAGGGGGCAGGGCAGCCCCAGCATTTT
CSVEQGAGQPQHF
>TRBJ1-1|TRBV29-1|once|.
TGCAGCGGGAGGAACACTGAAGCTTTCTTT
CSGRNTEAFF
>TRBJ1-4|TRBV12-5|few|.
TGTGCTAGTGGTTTGGGACAAAGGGTGGGTGAAAAACTGTTTTTT
CASGLGQRVGEKLFF
>TRBJ1-1|TRBV29-1|.|.
TGCAGCGTTGTTTTAAGGCTGAACACTGAAGCTTTCTTT
CSVVLRLNTEAFF
>TRBJ2-3|TRBV7-2|few|.
TGTGCCAGCAGCTTTCAGTTCGATACGCAGTATTTT
CASSFQFDTQYF
>TRBJ2-4|TRBV5-1|.|TRBD1
TGCGCCAGCAGCTTGGAGACAGGGGGCATAGCCAAAAACATTCAGTACTTC
CASSLETGGIAKNIQYF
>TRBJ1-2|TRBV7-2|.|.
TGTGCCAGCAGCTCCCGACCCCCGCCCTATGGCTACACCTTC
CASSSRPPPYGYTF
>TRBJ2-5|TRBV15|few|.
TGTGCCACCAGCAGAGTTTTCGGACTGGGGGCAGAGACCCAGTACTTC
CATSRVFGLGAETQYF
>TRBJ2-1|TRBV29-1|.|.
TGCAGCGTTGAAGAGGGCCCTAATGAGCAGTTCTTC
CSVEEGPNEQFF
>TRBJ2-2|TRBV9|.|.
TGTGCCAGCAGCGTAGCTATACTCAGGGGCACCGGGGAGCTGTTTTTT
CASSVAILRGTGELFF
>TRBJ1-2|TRBV7-8|.|.
TGTGCCAGCAGCTTTGGTGATGGCTACACCTTC
CASSFGDGYTF
>TRBJ1-4|TRBV2|.|.
TGTGCCAGCAGTGAACTTGGCCTCACGGGAGAAAAACTGTTTTTT
CASSELGLTGEKLFF
>TRBJ2-7|TRBV10-3|.|.
TGTGCCATCAGTGATCGCTACGAGCAGTACTTC
CAISDRYEQYF
>TRBJ2-3|TRBV27|.|TRBD2
TGTGCCAGCTCGCGGGGGATGTACACAGATACGCAGTATTTT
CASSRGMYTDTQYF
>TRBJ1-1|TRBV5-1|.|.
TGCGCCAGCAGCTTGGGGAGGGAGGAGACTGAAGCTTTCTTT
CASSLGREETEAFF
>TRBJ1-4|TRBV30|.|.
TGTGCCTGGAGGGACCCGGGACCGGGGAATGAAAAACTGTTTTTT
CAWRDPGPGNEKLFF
>TRBJ2-4|TRBV7-2|many|.
TGTGCCAGCAGTCGCAATGGGGCAGGGGACATGGGTACCAGAAACATTCAGTACTTC
CASSRNGAGDMGTRNIQYF
>TRBJ2-7|TRBV25-1|.|TRBD1
TGTGCCAGCAGTGAGGAATGGGGACAGGGGTACGAGCAGTACTTC
CASSEEWGQGYEQYF
>TRBJ1-2|TRBV7-9|.|TRBD1
TGTGCCAGCAGCTTAGCTAGTGGGACAGGGGGCCATGGCTACACCTTC
CASSLASGTGGHGYTF
>TRBJ1-1|TRBV15|.|.
TGTGCCACCAGCAGTGAGGGACGGATGAACACTGAAGCTTTCTTT
CATSSEGRMNTEAFF
>TRBJ2-7|TRBV5-1|.|TRBD1
TGCGCCAGCAGCTTGGAGATGACAGGGAGATCCTACGAGCAGTACTTC
CASSLEMTGRSYEQYF
>TRBJ1-4|TRBV15|.|TRBD1
TGTGCCACCAGCATGGACAGGGGCAACTTGGTCCTGTTTTTT
CATSMDRGNLVLFF
>TRBJ2-4|TRBV2|few|.
TGTGCCAGCAGTGAGACAATAGCCAAAAACATTCAGTACTTC
CASSETIAKNIQYF
>TRBJ1-6|TRBV6-6|.|.
TGTGCCAGCAGTATAACCGCGGGTTCCTCACCCCTCCACTTT
CASSITAGSSPLHF
>TRBJ2-3|TRBV5-1|.|TRBD1
TGCGCCAGCAGCTTGGCGGACAGGGACACAGATACGCAGTATTTT
CASSLADRDTDTQYF
>TRBJ1-5|TRBV2|.|.
TGTGCCAGCAGTGAAGGCAGGACTAGCAATCAGCCCCAGCATTTT
CASSEGRTSNQPQHF
>TRBJ1-5|TRBV4-3|.|TRBD1
TGCGCCAGCAGCCAAGGACAGGGTATCCAGCCCCAGCATTTT
CASSQGQGIQPQHF
>TRBJ1-1|TRBV19|.|.
TGTGCCAGTAGCGAGTTGATGGATAGCACTGAAGCTTTCTTT
CASSELMDSTEAFF
>TRBJ2-3|TRBV29-1|few|.
TGCAGCGTTGACCGAGGGTATAAGCAGTATTTT
CSVDRGYKQYF
>TRBJ1-5|TRBV29-1|once|.
TGCAGCATAGGGGGCAATCAGCCCCAGCATTTT
CSIGGNQPQHF
>TRBJ1-5|TRBV29-1|.|.
TGCAGCGACCGTATTAGCAATCAGCCCCAGCATTTT
CSDRISNQPQHF
>TRBJ1-6|TRBV7-9|.|TRBD1
TGTGCCAGCAGCCACCGGGACAGGTATTCACCCCTCCACTTT
CASSHRDRYSPLHF